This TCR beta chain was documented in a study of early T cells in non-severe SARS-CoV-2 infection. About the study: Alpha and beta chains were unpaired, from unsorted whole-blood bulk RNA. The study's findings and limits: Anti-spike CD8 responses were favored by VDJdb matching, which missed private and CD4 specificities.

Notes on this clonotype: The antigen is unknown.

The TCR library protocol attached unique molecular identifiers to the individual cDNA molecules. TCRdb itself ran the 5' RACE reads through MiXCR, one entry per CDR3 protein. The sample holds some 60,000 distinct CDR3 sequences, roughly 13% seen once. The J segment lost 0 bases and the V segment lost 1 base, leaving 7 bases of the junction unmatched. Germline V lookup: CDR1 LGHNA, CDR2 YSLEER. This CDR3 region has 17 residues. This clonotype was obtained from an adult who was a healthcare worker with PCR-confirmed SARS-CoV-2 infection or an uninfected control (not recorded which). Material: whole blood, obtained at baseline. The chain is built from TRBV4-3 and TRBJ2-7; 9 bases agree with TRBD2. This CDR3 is CASSQALTSGPSYEQYF. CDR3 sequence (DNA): TGCGCCAGCAGCCAAGCTCTGACTAGCGGCCCCTCCTACGAGCAGTACTTC.